This record covers a single T cell receptor beta chain. Its antigen target is currently unknown. No much larger clone is present one base from it, and per-base qualities are unavailable. The data were obtained in a study of blood T cell repertoires in COVID-19 (dated by TCRdb to 2020 to 2022). Background on the whole study: Samples from collaborators originated in the United States, Italy and Spain and spanned both the acute and convalescent phases of COVID-19. The samples were drawn from two sources: the first 160 participants of the ongoing ImmuneRACE study, and fewer than 1,500 subjects contributed by 6 global collaborators. The material from the prospective study consisted of cDNA or gDNA derived from T cells, B-cell-depleted T cells, or PBMCs. The sample metadata nearly always contained a de-identified subject ID, COVID-19 status, age in years and sex. The dataset comprised deeply sampled blood TCRbeta repertoires from subjects exposed to, actively infected with, or recovered from COVID-19. A freely available public database, intended as a resource for researchers studying the immune response to SARS-CoV-2, is where the repertoires were released. Where available, HLA class I and class II types were obtained from metadata supplied by the sample provider rather than from assay-based typing. What the authors observed across the whole study: The quantity of clinical and demographic metadata differed by source and by participant and was supplied without curation.

TCRbeta CDR3 regions were amplified from genomic DNA by means of the immunoSEQ Assay, a bias-controlled multiplex PCR. For the original study's pipeline: Within the assay, amplification of reference gene primers was used to estimate how many nucleated cells each sample contained. To quantify the absolute abundance of each unique TCRbeta CDR3 rearrangement, sequence reads were collapsed and filtered. For each sample, productive Simpson clonality was calculated as the square root of Simpson's diversity index over productive rearrangements. TCRdb limited this immuneACCESS table to in-frame rearrangements with V and J called. A share of clones is missing; checked studies link under half to unresolved V genes, and the rest is unexplained. V and J calls and clone size are given by that table; D and trimming were obtained from the DNA. The sample table holds tens of thousands of clones, of which 65% to 90% were seen once. In total, the top ten clones hold around two fifths of the sample.

Its CDR3 holds 19 amino acids, cysteine through phenylalanine. Only the CDR3 portion is preserved as DNA: 57 bases, with reading frame beginning at the first base. V was cut back by 0 bases and J by 2 bases, leaving a gap of 20 bases between them. Reading the germline V gene gives CDR1 SGHDT and CDR2 YYEEEE. Each collaborating institution followed its own protocols to collect whole blood in K2EDTA tubes. For TCRbeta analysis, collaborator samples were shipped as frozen whole blood, as isolated PBMCs, or as DNA extracted from either sample type. The chain links TRBV5-6 with TRBJ2-2; the D segment could be TRBD2, given 6 matching bases. The receptor was isolated from a man at least 80 years old with acute or convalescent COVID-19. Sequencing was performed on peripheral blood. The CDR3 has the sequence CASSLGGISDYRNTGELFF. The nucleotide sequence is TGTGCCAGCAGCTTGGGTGGGATCTCGGACTACCGAAACACCGGGGAGCTGTTTTTT.